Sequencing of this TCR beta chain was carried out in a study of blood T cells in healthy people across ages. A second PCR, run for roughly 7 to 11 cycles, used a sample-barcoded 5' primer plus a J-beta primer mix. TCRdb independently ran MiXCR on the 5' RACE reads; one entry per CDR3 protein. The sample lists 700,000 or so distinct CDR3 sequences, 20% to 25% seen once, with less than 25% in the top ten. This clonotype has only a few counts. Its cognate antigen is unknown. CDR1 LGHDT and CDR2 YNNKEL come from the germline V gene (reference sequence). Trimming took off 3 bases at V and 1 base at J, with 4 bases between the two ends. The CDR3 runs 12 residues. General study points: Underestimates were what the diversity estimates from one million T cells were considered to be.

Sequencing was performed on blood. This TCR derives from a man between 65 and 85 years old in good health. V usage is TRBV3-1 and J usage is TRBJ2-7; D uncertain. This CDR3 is CASSHESYEQYF. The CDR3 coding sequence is TGTGCCAGCAGCCACGAATCCTACGAGCAGTACTTC.